Following are 5 T cell receptor beta chains from one sample sequenced in a study of blood T cell repertoires in COVID-19. The method was immunoSEQ multiplex PCR; TCRdb's version includes in-frame clones alone and lacks a portion of them. The sample has some 160,000 clones; 89% are singletons. The sequenced sample was peripheral blood. The receptors originated from a man aged 55 to 70 with acute or convalescent COVID-19.

The chain joins TRBV5-1 to TRBJ1-4, with 9 bases aligning to TRBD1. Germline CDR1 and CDR2: SGHRS and YFSETQ. This CDR3 has 14 amino acids. V lost 0 bases and J lost 6; bases outside the gene matches: 0. The CDR3 here is CASSLGTGDEKLFF. In DNA, the CDR3 is TGCGCCAGCAGCTTGGGGACAGGGGATGAAAAACTGTTTTTT.

The rearrangement links TRBV18 to TRBJ1-2; TRBD1 matches 7 bases. The CDR3 is 16 amino acids. Germline-derived CDR1 and CDR2 are KGHSH and LQKENI. V dropped 3 bases and J dropped 4; count of bases not matched to a gene: 11. The CDR3 loop reads CASSPVGTATSYGYTF. The CDR3 bases are TGTGCCAGCTCACCGGTAGGGACAGCGACTTCCTATGGCTACACCTTC.

The chain is built from TRBV2 and TRBJ1-2; no clear D. V was shortened by 1 base and J by 2 bases, with 5 bases between the two germline ends. This CDR3 comprises 13 residues. Germline V lookup: CDR1 SNHLY, CDR2 FYNNEI. For the CDR3, the DNA is TGTGCCAGCAGTGAAGACAGAAACTATGGCTACACCTTC. It yields the protein CASSEDRNYGYTF.

The rearrangement links TRBV12-3 or TRBV12-4 to TRBJ1-1; tentative D call: TRBD1 (6 bases). The CDR3 covers 11 residues. Trimming stripped 4 bases from V and 11 bases from J, with 11 bases between. As DNA, the CDR3 is TGTGCCAGCAGTTCGAGGACAGTGGCTTTCTTT. This gives the protein CASSSRTVAFF.

J is TRBJ1-3 and V is TRBV29-1, with a weak D call TRBD1 (5 bases). The CDR3 is made up of 12 amino acids. Germline V gene sequence: CDR1 SQVTM, CDR2 ANQGSEA. As DNA, the CDR3 is TGCGGCTACGGGGGATCCGGAAACACCATATATTTT. This sequence encodes CGYGGSGNTIYF.